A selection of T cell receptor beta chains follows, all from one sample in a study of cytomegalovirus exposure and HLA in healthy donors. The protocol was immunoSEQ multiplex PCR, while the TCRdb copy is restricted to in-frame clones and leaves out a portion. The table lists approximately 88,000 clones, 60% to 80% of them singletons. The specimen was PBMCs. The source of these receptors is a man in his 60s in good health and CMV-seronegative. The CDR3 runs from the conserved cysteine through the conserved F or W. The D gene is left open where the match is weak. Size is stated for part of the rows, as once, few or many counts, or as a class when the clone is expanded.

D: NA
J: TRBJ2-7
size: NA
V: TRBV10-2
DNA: TGCGCCAGCAGTTTACGACTAGGCGAGCAGTACTTC
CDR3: CASSLRLGEQYF

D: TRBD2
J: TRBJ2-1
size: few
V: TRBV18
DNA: TGTGCCAGCTCATCCCTGGGAGTAGCGGGTGAGCAGTTCTTC
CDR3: CASSSLGVAGEQFF

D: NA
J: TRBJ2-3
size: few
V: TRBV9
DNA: TGTGCCAGCAGCGTCCGACTGGGCACAGATACGCAGTATTTT
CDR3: CASSVRLGTDTQYF

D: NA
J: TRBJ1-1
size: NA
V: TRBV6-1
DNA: TGTGCCAGCAGTGATCAGGGTTACACTGAAGCTTTCTTT
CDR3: CASSDQGYTEAFF

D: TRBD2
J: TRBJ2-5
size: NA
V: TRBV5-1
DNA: TGCGCCAGCAGCGTGGCTGGGCTAGCGGGAGGGCGGGAGACCCAGTACTTC
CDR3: CASSVAGLAGGRETQYF

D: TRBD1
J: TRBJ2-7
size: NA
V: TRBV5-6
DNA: TGTGCCAGCAGCCGGGACAGGAGCTCCTACGAGCAGTACTTC
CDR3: CASSRDRSSYEQYF

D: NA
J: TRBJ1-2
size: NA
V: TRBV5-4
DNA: TGTGCCAGCAGCTTGGGCCAGAACTATGGCTACACCTTC
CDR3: CASSLGQNYGYTF

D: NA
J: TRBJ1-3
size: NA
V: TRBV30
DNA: TGTGCCTGGATCAAACGGGGAACCACCATATATTTT
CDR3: CAWIKRGTTIYF

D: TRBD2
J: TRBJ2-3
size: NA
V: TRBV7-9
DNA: TGTGCCAGCAGCTTAGTACTAGCGGGATATACGCAGTATTTT
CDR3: CASSLVLAGYTQYF

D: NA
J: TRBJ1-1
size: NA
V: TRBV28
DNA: TGTGCCAGCAGTCAGGGACAACCTGAAGCTTTCTTT
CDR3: CASSQGQPEAFF

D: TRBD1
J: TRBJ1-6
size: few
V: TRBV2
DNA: TGTGCCAGCTTTGCCGGGACAGATAATTCACCCCTCCACTTT
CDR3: CASFAGTDNSPLHF

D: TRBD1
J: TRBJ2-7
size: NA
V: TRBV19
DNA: TGTGCCAGTAGTATACGCCCCTTCCCACAGGGGTACGAGCAGTACTTC
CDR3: CASSIRPFPQGYEQYF

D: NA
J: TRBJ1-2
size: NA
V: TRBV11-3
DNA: TGTGCCAGCAGCTTTTTCAACGGGAGCGGCTACACCTTC
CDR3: CASSFFNGSGYTF

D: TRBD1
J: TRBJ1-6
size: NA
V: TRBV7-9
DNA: TGTGCCAGCACTTGGAGTTACGGGACAGGGTCTTCACCCCTCCACTTT
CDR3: CASTWSYGTGSSPLHF

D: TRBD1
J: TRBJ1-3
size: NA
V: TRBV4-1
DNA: TGCGCCAGCCGGCGGGGCGACAGGGGGTCTGGAAACACCATATATTTT
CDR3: CASRRGDRGSGNTIYF

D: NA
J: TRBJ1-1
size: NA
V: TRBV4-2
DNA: TGTGCCAGCAGCCAATCGCCTTCGCTTGCGGGGGGCACTGAAGCTTTCTTT
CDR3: CASSQSPSLAGGTEAFF

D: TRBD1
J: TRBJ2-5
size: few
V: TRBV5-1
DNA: TGCGCCAGCAGCTTGGATCAGGGGGCAAAGACCCAGTACTTC
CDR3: CASSLDQGAKTQYF

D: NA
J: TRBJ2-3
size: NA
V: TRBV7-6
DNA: TGTGCCAGCAGCTTAGTAGGTGGTCAGGGCACAGATACGCAGTATTTT
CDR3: CASSLVGGQGTDTQYF

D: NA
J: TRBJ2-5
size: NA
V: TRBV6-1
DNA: TGTGCCAGCAGTCCCGAATTTCCGGGAGAGACCCAGTACTTC
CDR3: CASSPEFPGETQYF

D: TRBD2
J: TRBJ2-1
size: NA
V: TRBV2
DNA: TGTGCCAGCAGGTTGGCTAGCGGGAGTCCCTACAATGAGCAGTTCTTC
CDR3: CASRLASGSPYNEQFF

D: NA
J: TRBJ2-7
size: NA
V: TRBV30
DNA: TGTGCCTGGAGTGTACATACGCCAATCGACGAGCAGTACTTC
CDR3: CAWSVHTPIDEQYF

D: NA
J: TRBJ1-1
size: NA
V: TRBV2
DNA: TGTGCCAGCAGTGACAGGGTTAGGACTGAAGCTTTCTTT
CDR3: CASSDRVRTEAFF

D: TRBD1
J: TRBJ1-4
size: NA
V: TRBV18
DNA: TGTGCCACCAAACAGGGGGCCGGGGAAAAACTGTTTTTT
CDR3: CATKQGAGEKLFF

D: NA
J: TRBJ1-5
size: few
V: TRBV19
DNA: TGTGCCAGTAACCGGGACATTAGGGATCAGCCCCAGCATTTT
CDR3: CASNRDIRDQPQHF

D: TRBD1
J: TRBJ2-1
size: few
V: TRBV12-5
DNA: TGTGCTAGTGGTTCCGGGACAGGGCTCGACAATGAGCAGTTCTTC
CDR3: CASGSGTGLDNEQFF

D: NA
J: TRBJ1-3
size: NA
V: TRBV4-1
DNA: TGCGCCAGCAGCCAGGGTTGGGGCCCCCCGGTGGAAACCATATATTTT
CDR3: CASSQGWGPPVETIYF

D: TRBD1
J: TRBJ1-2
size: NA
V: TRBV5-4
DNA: TGTGCCAGCAGCCGCGGACAGGGGAACTATGGCTACACCTTC
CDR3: CASSRGQGNYGYTF

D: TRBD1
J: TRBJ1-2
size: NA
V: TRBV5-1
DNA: TGCGCCAGCAGCTTGGGACAGGGCCCGTCTCACTATGGCTACACCTTC
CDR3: CASSLGQGPSHYGYTF

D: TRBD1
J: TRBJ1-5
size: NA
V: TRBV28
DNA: TGTGCCAGCAGTTTATCGACAGGGGGCAATCAGCCCCAGCATTTT
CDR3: CASSLSTGGNQPQHF

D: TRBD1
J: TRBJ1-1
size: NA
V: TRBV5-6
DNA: TGTGCCAGCAGTCGTCAGGGGGCGCCGAACACTGAAGCTTTCTTT
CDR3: CASSRQGAPNTEAFF

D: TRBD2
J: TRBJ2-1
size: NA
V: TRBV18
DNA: TGTGCCACCTCGCTAGCGGACCTGTTAGGGAATGAGCAGTTCTTC
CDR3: CATSLADLLGNEQFF

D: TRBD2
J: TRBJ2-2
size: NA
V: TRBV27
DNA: TGTGCCAGCGCCATCCCCGGACTAGCGGGAGACCCTGGGGAGCTGTTTTTT
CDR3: CASAIPGLAGDPGELFF

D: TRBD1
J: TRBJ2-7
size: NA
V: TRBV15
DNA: TGTGCCACCAGCAGAGAAACCGGGACAGGGGGCTACGAGCAGTACTTC
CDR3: CATSRETGTGGYEQYF

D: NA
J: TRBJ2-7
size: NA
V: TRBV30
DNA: TGTGCCTGGAGTGTTCGCGTCGGGTGGGAGCAGTACTTC
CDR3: CAWSVRVGWEQYF

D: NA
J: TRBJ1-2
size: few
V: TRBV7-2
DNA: TGTGCCAGCAGTATAACAGTAACTAACTATGGCTACACCTTC
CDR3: CASSITVTNYGYTF

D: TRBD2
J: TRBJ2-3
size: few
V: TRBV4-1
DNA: TGCGCCAGCAGCCAAGATTGGTTGGGGGGAGCGGGGGGGACCACAGATACGCAGTATTTT
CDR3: CASSQDWLGGAGGTTDTQYF

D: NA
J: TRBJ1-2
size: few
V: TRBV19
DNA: TGTGCCAGTAGGGGCAGGGGACGGGGTAGCTCTGGCTACACCTTC
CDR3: CASRGRGRGSSGYTF

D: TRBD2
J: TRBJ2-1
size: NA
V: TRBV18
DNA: TGTGCCAGCTCACCGCCTAGACGGACTAGCGGAGACAATGAGCAGTTCTTC
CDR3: CASSPPRRTSGDNEQFF

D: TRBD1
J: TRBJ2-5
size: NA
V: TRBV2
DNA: TGTGCCAGCAGCGTCAACAGGGGGCCCCAAGAGACCCAGTACTTC
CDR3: CASSVNRGPQETQYF

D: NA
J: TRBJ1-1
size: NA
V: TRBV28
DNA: TGTGCCACCCTGGGGGGGACGGGTGAAGCTTTCTTT
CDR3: CATLGGTGEAFF

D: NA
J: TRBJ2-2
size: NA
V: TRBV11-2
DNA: TGTGCCAGCAGCCAGTATTTAGCGGCTAACACCGGGGAGCTGTTTTTT
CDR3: CASSQYLAANTGELFF

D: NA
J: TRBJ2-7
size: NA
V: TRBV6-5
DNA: TGTGCCAGCACCCCTAGCCCAAGGGCGACGGACGAGCAGTACTTC
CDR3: CASTPSPRATDEQYF

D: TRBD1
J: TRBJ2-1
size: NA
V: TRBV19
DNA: TGTGCCAGTAAACACACCGGACAGGGAGGCTACAATGAGCAGTTCTTC
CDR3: CASKHTGQGGYNEQFF